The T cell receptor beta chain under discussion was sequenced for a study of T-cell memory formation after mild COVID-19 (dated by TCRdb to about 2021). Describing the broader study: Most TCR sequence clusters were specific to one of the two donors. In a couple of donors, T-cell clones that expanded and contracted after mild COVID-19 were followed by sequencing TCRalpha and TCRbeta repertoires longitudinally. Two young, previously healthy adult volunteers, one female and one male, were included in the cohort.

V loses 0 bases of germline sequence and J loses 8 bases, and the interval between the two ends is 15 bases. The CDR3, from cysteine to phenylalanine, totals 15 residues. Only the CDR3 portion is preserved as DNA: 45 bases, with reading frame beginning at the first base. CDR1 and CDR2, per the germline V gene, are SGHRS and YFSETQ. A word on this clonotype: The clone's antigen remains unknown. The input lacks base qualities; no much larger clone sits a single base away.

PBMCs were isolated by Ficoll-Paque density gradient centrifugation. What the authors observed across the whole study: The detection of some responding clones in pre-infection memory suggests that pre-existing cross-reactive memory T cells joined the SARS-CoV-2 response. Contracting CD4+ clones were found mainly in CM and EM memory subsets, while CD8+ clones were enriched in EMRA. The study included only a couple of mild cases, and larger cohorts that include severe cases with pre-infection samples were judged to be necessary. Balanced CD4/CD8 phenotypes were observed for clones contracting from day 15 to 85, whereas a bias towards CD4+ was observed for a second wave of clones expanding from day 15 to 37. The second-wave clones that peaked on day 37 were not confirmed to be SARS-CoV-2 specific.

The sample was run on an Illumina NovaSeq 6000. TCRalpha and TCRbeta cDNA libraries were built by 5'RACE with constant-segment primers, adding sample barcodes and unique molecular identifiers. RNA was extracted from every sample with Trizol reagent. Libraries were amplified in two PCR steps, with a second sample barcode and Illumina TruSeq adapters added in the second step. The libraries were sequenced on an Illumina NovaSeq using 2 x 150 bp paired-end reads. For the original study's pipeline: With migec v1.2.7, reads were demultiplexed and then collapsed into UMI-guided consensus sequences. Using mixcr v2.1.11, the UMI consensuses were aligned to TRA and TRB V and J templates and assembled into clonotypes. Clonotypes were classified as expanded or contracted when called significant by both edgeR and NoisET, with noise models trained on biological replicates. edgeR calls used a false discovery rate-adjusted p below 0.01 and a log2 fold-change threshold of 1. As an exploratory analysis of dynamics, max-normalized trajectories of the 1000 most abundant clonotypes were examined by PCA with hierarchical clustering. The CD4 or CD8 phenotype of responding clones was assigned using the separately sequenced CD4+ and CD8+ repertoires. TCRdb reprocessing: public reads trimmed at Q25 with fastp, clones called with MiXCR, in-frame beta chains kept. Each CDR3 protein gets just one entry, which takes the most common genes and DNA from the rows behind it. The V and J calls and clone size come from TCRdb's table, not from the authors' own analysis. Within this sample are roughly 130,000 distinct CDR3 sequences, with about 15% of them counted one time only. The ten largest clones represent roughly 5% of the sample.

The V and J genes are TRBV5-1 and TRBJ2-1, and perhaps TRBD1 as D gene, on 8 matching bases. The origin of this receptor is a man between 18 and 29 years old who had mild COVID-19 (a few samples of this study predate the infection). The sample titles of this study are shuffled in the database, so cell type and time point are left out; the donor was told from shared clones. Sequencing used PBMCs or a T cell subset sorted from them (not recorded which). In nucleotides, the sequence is TGCGCCAGCAGCTTGGGGCAGGGGGCGGGGGATGAGCAGTTCTTC. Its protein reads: CASSLGQGAGDEQFF.